This T cell receptor beta chain was identified in a study of T cell responses to AZD1222 COVID-19 vaccine. Findings and limits, study-wide: It should be noted that donors were predominantly white British and more often female, and clonal diversity was possibly underestimated.

Produced via immunoSEQ multiplex PCR; TCRdb's table is partial and in-frame only. This table holds some 140,000 clones, approximately 90% found once. The length of the CDR3 is 18 residues. Germline CDR1 LNHDA, CDR2 SQIVND (reference sequence). V was pared by 6 bases and J by 5 bases, with 16 bases of the junction left unmatched. As regards this clone: What it binds is unknown.

The chain combines TRBV19 with TRBJ1-6; 7 positions match TRBD1. The sequences come from peripheral blood, collected on day 0 of AZD1222 vaccination. The origin of this receptor is an adult in good health. The CDR3 region is CASRLTGTAKSNNSPLHF. For the CDR3, the DNA is TGTGCCAGTAGGTTAACCGGGACAGCAAAATCGAATAATTCACCCCTCCACTTT. Together with reference TRBV19 and TRBJ1-6, the CDR3 gives the full variable domain: DGGITQSPKYLFRKEGQNVTLSCEQNLNHDAMYWYRQDPGQGLRLIYYSQIVNDFQKGDIAEGYSVSREKKESFPLTVTSAQKNPTAFYLCASRLTGTAKSNNSPLHFGNGTRLTVT.